A single T cell receptor (beta chain) is shown here with its context. What it binds is unknown. The data were taken from a study of cytomegalovirus exposure and HLA in healthy donors. Regarding the study as a whole: A subsequent analysis found that TCR clusters from the first cohort also tended to co-occur in the roughly 120 validation repertoires, with around 94% of cluster scores above 0. Specific recognition of CMV antigens was confirmed in vitro for three chains (all CMV-associated). The classifier, whose performance was assessed in both the original and validation cohorts, reportedly diagnosed cytomegalovirus status with high specificity and sensitivity.

The donors were in the roughly 110-subject validation cohort, distinct from the roughly 600-subject first cohort. The data were produced by immunoSEQ multiplex PCR, yet TCRdb's version contains in-frame clones alone and is incomplete. The sample holds fewer than 140,000 clones, 88% seen once. Losses at the gene ends were 3 bases for V and 7 bases for J; bases not matched to a gene: 6. Germline lookup yields CDR1 MNHEY and CDR2 SMNVEV (reference sequence). The CDR3 consists of 14 residues. The sequence came from a woman younger than 35 in good health and CMV-seropositive. The sample was PBMCs. The rearrangement uses TRBV27 and TRBJ2-1; 7 nucleotides agree with TRBD2. CDR3: CASSFERGTNEQFF. CDR3 in DNA: TGTGCCAGCAGTTTCGAGCGGGGTACTAATGAGCAGTTCTTC.